The 26 T cell receptor beta chains below come from one sample, sequenced in a study of cytomegalovirus exposure and HLA in healthy donors. The study ran its PCR with 60 Vbeta and 13 Jbeta primers. TCRdb's copy holds only in-frame clones and misses some; the assay was immunoSEQ multiplex PCR. The sample has 30,000 to 35,000 clones, around three quarters seen once. Sequencing was performed on PBMCs. The origin of the receptors is a male donor in good health and CMV-seronegative.

This chain links TRBV25-1 with TRBJ2-3; 7 bases line up with TRBD2. The CDR3 contains 15 residues. V lost 4 bases, J lost 2 bases, and 6 bases stayed unmatched. Per germline, CDR1 MGHDK and CDR2 SYGVNS. The CDR3 DNA reads as TGTGCCAGCAGTGGGGGGGGAAATCCCACAGATACGCAGTATTTT. This sequence encodes CASSGGGNPTDTQYF.

With respect to this clone: Its ends do not fully match the called genes, so a read error is possible. The V and J genes are TRBV4-2 and TRBJ1-2; 7 nucleotides agree with TRBD1. Germline V CDR1 and CDR2: LGHNA, YNFKEQ. CDR3 length: 12 residues. This chain's CDR3 is CASSQNRGDFAF. The CDR3 region has the DNA TGTGCCAGCAGCCAGAACAGGGGCGATTTCGCCTTC.

The V gene is TRBV10-3, the J gene TRBJ1-2, with a tentative D call TRBD1 (5 bases). CDR1 is ENHRY and CDR2 is SYGVKD in the germline V gene. CDR3 length: 16 amino acids. V was clipped by 0 bases and J by 8 bases, with 19 bases between them. The CDR3 loop is CAISESSGQGNLGYTF. The CDR3 DNA sequence: TGTGCCATCAGTGAGTCTTCTGGGCAGGGAAATCTAGGCTACACCTTC.

The chain has TRBV4-3 and TRBJ2-7, with 8 bases identical to TRBD2. With 5 bases clipped from V and 3 bases from J, the junction kept 6 bases outside the gene matches. The CDR3 is 14 amino acids. Germline lookup yields CDR1 LGHNA and CDR2 YSLEER. CDR3 nucleotide sequence: TGCGCCAGCAGCACGACTAGCGAACACTACGAGCAGTACTTC. Translating gives CASSTTSEHYEQYF.

This chain connects TRBV6-1 to TRBJ1-3, with D possibly TRBD1 on 5 matching bases. Trimming removed 11 bases from V and 3 bases from J, with 14 bases in between. There are 13 residues in the CDR3. Germline V gene sequence: CDR1 MNHNS, CDR2 SASEGT. CDR3 in amino acids: CAARRGDGNTIYF. The CDR3 nucleotides are TGTGCCGCCAGACGGGGGGATGGAAACACCATATATTTT.

This chain links TRBV6-1 with TRBJ2-7, with a tentative D call TRBD1 (6 bases). The CDR3 extends over 15 amino acids. Trimming took 0 bases from V and 4 from J, leaving 13 bases between them. CDR1 MNHNS and CDR2 SASEGT come from the germline V gene. The CDR3 sequence is CASSEAMVGGYEQYF. CDR3 DNA sequence: TGTGCCAGCAGTGAAGCGATGGTAGGGGGATACGAGCAGTACTTC.

The chain joins TRBV18 to TRBJ1-3, with a tentative D call TRBD1 (6 bases). Trimming removed 3 bases from V and 2 bases from J, with 14 bases in between. Per germline, CDR1 KGHSH and CDR2 LQKENI. The CDR3 totals 16 residues. DNA for the CDR3: TGTGCCAGCTCACCCCTACAGGGATTCCCTGGAAACACCATATATTTT. This codes for CASSPLQGFPGNTIYF.

The J gene is TRBJ2-7, the V gene TRBV5-1; 7 bases line up with TRBD1. V lost 4 bases to trimming and J lost 2 bases; unmatched junction nucleotides: 6. Germline loops: CDR1 SGHRS, CDR2 YFSETQ. The CDR3 sequence is 14 residues long. The CDR3 is CASSEIGQAYEQYF. The CDR3 nucleotides are TGCGCCAGCAGCGAGATAGGACAGGCCTACGAGCAGTACTTC.

The V gene is TRBV11-3, the J gene TRBJ2-2; TRBD2 agrees at 7 bases. The CDR3 spans 15 residues. V lost 5 bases to trimming and J lost 2 bases; unmatched junction nucleotides: 5. Germline lookup yields CDR1 SGHNT and CDR2 YENEEA. The CDR3: CASSQSGTNTGELFF. CDR3 sequence (DNA): TGTGCCAGCAGCCAGAGCGGGACCAACACCGGGGAGCTGTTTTTT.

The chain employs TRBV7-3 and TRBJ2-3, with 7 bases lining up with TRBD2. V was clipped by 5 bases and J by 8 bases; unmatched bases: 7. The CDR3 loop spans 13 amino acids. The germline V gene has CDR1 SGHTA and CDR2 FQGTGA. CDR3 nucleotides: TGTGCCAGCAGCCAAACTAGCGCCGGTACGCAGTATTTT. It is translated as CASSQTSAGTQYF.

In this sample, this clone turned up once. The chain employs TRBV19 and TRBJ1-2; tentatively, D is TRBD1 (5 bases). In germline, CDR1 is LNHDA, CDR2 SQIVND (reference sequence). V lost 11 bases and J lost 6, with 19 bases in between. The CDR3 spans 13 residues. This CDR3 is CAVAGYVGDGYTF. The CDR3 nucleotides read TGTGCCGTAGCGGGTTATGTGGGGGATGGCTACACCTTC. Full variable domain (missing parts from reference TRBV19 and TRBJ1-2): DGGITQSPKYLFRKEGQNVTLSCEQNLNHDAMYWYRQDPGQGLRLIYYSQIVNDFQKGDIAEGYSVSREKKESFPLTVTSAQKNPTAFYLCAVAGYVGDGYTFGSGTRLTVV.

This chain uses TRBV6-6 with TRBJ1-2, with a tentative D call TRBD1 (6 bases). Germline V gene data show CDR1 as MNHNY and CDR2 as SVGAGI (reference sequence). V was cut by 6 bases and J by 7 bases, with 12 bases left in between. This CDR3 has 12 residues. The DNA of the CDR3 is TGTGCCAGCAGACTACAGGGTTCTGGCTACACCTTC. Protein sequence: CASRLQGSGYTF.

V is TRBV14 and J is TRBJ1-5, with 9 bases aligning to TRBD1. The germline V gene has CDR1 SGHDN and CDR2 FVKESK. The CDR3 length is 18 residues. V was clipped by 3 bases and J by 4 bases; unmatched bases: 13. The CDR3 DNA reads as TGTGCCAGCAGCCAGACTACCGGGACAGGGACCTGGAATCAGCCCCAGCATTTT. As protein: CASSQTTGTGTWNQPQHF.

The chain is built from TRBV4-1 and TRBJ2-1; 7 bases align to TRBD1. The trim removed 4 bases at V and 0 bases at J, leaving 9 bases unmatched. The CDR3 covers 17 residues. Germline assignment: CDR1 MGHRA and CDR2 YSYEKL. DNA for the CDR3: TGCGCCAGCAGCCCCCGACGACAGGGTAGCTCCTACAATGAGCAGTTCTTC. The encoded protein is CASSPRRQGSSYNEQFF.

The chain employs TRBV11-2 and TRBJ1-5; D is perhaps TRBD1 (6 bases). The CDR3 loop spans 16 amino acids. Per the germline V gene, CDR1 is SGHAT and CDR2 is FQNNGV. Deletions cut 1 base from V and 7 bases from J, with 17 bases between. The CDR3 nucleotides are TGTGCCAGCAGCTTAGGGCTCACGGGGGGGCGACAGCCCCAGCATTTT. Translating gives CASSLGLTGGRQPQHF.

This clone came up once. This chain links TRBV6-6 with TRBJ1-1, with 9 bases matching TRBD1. V lost 6 bases to trimming and J lost 11 bases; unmatched junction nucleotides: 16. CDR1 is MNHNY and CDR2 is SVGAGI in the germline V gene (reference sequence). The CDR3 spans 15 residues. The CDR3 spells CASSPQSTGGGSAFF. CDR3 bases: TGTGCCAGCAGCCCCCAATCGACAGGGGGAGGATCGGCTTTCTTT.

The chain is built from TRBV7-3 and TRBJ2-1; D is perhaps TRBD2 (6 bases). Germline values: CDR1 SGHTA, CDR2 FQGTGA. V gave up 4 bases and J gave up 7 bases, with 14 bases separating them. This CDR3 has 14 residues. CDR3 sequence reads: CASSSYGSGNEQFF. The CDR3 nucleotides are TGTGCCAGCAGCTCCTACGGGAGTGGGAATGAGCAGTTCTTC.

The V gene is TRBV18, the J gene TRBJ1-6; 10 nucleotides line up with TRBD1. The CDR3 sequence is 15 residues long. In germline, CDR1 is KGHSH, CDR2 LQKENI. The V segment lost 2 bases and the J segment 10 bases; nucleotides outside the gene matches: 5. The CDR3 spells CASSPRDRGESPLHF. CDR3 coding DNA: TGTGCCAGCTCACCAAGGGACAGGGGAGAGTCACCCCTCCACTTT.

This clone was found a few times. The rearrangement uses TRBV30 and TRBJ1-3; 8 bases match TRBD1. The CDR3 loop spans 13 amino acids. With 8 bases clipped from V and 7 bases from J, the junction kept 10 bases outside the gene matches. Germline-derived CDR1 and CDR2 are GTSNPN and SVGIG (reference sequence). CDR3 sequence: CAGKRTGRNTIYF. The CDR3 nucleotides read TGTGCCGGAAAAAGGACAGGGAGGAACACCATATATTTT.

The V call is TRBV29-1, the J call TRBJ1-2, with unresolved D. This CDR3 is built from 13 residues. Germline-derived CDR1 and CDR2 are SQVTM and ANQGSEA. V lost 7 bases, J lost 1 base, and 13 bases lay in between. The CDR3 protein is CSAPGSLNYGYTF. DNA of the CDR3: TGCAGCGCCCCGGGGAGCCTTAACTATGGCTACACCTTC.

This clone was observed a few times. The gene calls are TRBV30 and TRBJ1-2; TRBD1 is a possible D gene (6 bases). Trimming stripped 2 bases from V and 5 bases from J, with 9 bases between. This CDR3 contains 12 residues. Germline CDR1 is GTSNPN and CDR2 is SVGIG (reference sequence). The CDR3 DNA sequence: TGTGCCTGGAGTATCGGACAGTATGGCTACACCTTC. It is translated as CAWSIGQYGYTF.

As regards this clone: A read error may produce the germline difference seen at one junction end. The rearrangement uses TRBV7-9 and TRBJ1-1; D is uncertain. The CDR3 consists of 12 residues. CDR1 is SEHNR and CDR2 is FQNEAQ in the germline V gene (reference sequence). CDR3 sequence: CSSSFRNTEAFF. Here the CDR3 DNA reads TGTTCCAGCAGCTTCCGGAACACTGAAGCTTTCTTT.

The chain links TRBV27 to TRBJ1-2, with D possibly being TRBD1 (5 bases). With 2 bases removed from V and 2 bases from J, the gap between germline ends came to 9 bases. CDR1 is MNHEY, CDR2 SMNVEV, per germline (reference sequence). The CDR3 extends over 14 amino acids. CDR3 protein: CASSLHPGNYGYTF. The CDR3 region has the DNA TGTGCCAGCAGTTTACATCCAGGGAACTATGGCTACACCTTC.

V is TRBV25-1 and J is TRBJ1-2; TRBD1 aligns across 7 bases. CDR3 length: 16 residues. V lost 2 bases, J lost 0 bases, and 6 bases stayed unmatched. CDR1 and CDR2 (germline): MGHDK, SYGVNS. The CDR3: CASSEARDSTNYGYTF. DNA of the CDR3: TGTGCCAGCAGTGAAGCCCGGGACAGTACTAACTATGGCTACACCTTC.

This clone was counted once. V and J are TRBV5-1 and TRBJ2-7; possible D gene TRBD2, 6 bases. V lost 3 bases, J lost 3 bases, and 16 bases lay in between. The CDR3 has 15 amino acids. CDR1 is SGHRS and CDR2 is YFSETQ in the germline V gene. This CDR3 reads CASSYRSRRDYEQYF. DNA for the CDR3: TGCGCCAGCAGCTATAGGAGTAGGAGGGACTACGAGCAGTACTTC.

The gene calls are TRBV9 and TRBJ2-3, with D possibly TRBD2 on 7 matching bases. In germline, CDR1 is SGDLS, CDR2 YYNGEE. The CDR3 is made up of 16 amino acids. Trimming took 6 bases from V and 2 from J, leaving 19 bases between them. The CDR3 is CASTRDAGANTDTQYF. The CDR3 DNA follows: TGTGCCAGCACCCGAGATGCGGGGGCCAACACAGATACGCAGTATTTT.